The 12 T cell receptor beta chains below all came from one sample that was sequenced in a study of blood T cell repertoires in COVID-19. Libraries were prepared by immunoSEQ multiplex PCR; TCRdb keeps only in-frame clonotypes and omits some of them. Altogether about 36,000 clones are present, 90% being singletons, with the ten largest covering 4% to 6%. Sequencing was performed on peripheral blood. These TCRs come from a human donor in a cohort sampled during active COVID-19.

The chain carries TRBV3-1 (or the pseudogene TRBV3-2) and TRBJ1-1, with 9 bases matching TRBD1. Germline V lookup: CDR1 LGHDT, CDR2 YNNKEL (reference sequence). The CDR3 spans 15 residues. The V and J ends lost 5 bases and 3 bases, in that order; junction bases with no gene match: 7. For the CDR3, the DNA is TGTGCCAGCAGCGCGGGACAGGGCGGTTACACTGAAGCTTTCTTT. Its translation is CASSAGQGGYTEAFF.

The chain recombines TRBV7-8 with TRBJ2-7; D is unclear. The CDR3 contains 13 residues. V lost 6 bases and J 3 bases, leaving 12 bases between the germline ends. Germline assignment: CDR1 SGHVS and CDR2 FQNEAQ. The CDR3: CASSSSNIYEQYF. The CDR3 nucleotides are TGTGCCAGCAGTTCTAGTAATATCTACGAGCAGTACTTC.

The V and J genes are TRBV3-1 (or the pseudogene TRBV3-2) and TRBJ2-7, with a weak D call TRBD1 (6 bases). Trimming removed 3 bases from V and 4 bases from J, with 16 bases in between. Germline values: CDR1 LGHDT, CDR2 YNNKEL (reference sequence). The CDR3 is 15 residues long. The CDR3 coding sequence is TGTGCCAGCAGCCAGGCACCCGGGACAATATACGAGCAGTACTTC. Translation: CASSQAPGTIYEQYF.

The gene calls are TRBV28 and TRBJ1-5, with D unclear. This CDR3 is 15 amino acids long. Germline V gives CDR1 MDHEN, CDR2 SYDVKM. Trimming removed 6 bases from V and 0 bases from J, with 12 bases in between. This CDR3 is CASSPGGFSNQPQHF. The CDR3, as DNA: TGTGCCAGCAGCCCCGGCGGGTTTAGCAATCAGCCCCAGCATTTT.

The chain carries TRBV3-1 (or the pseudogene TRBV3-2) and TRBJ1-4; 9 nucleotides agree with TRBD1. Germline loops: CDR1 LGHDT, CDR2 YNNKEL (reference sequence). Trimming at V came to 3 bases and at J to 8 bases, leaving 10 bases not matched to a gene. The CDR3 length is 16 residues. The CDR3 here is CASSQSTTGGREKLFF. The CDR3 nucleotides read TGTGCCAGCAGCCAGTCCACGACAGGGGGTAGAGAAAAACTGTTTTTT.

The chain is built from TRBV2 and TRBJ2-1, with 9 nucleotides matching TRBD2. Per germline, CDR1 SNHLY and CDR2 FYNNEI. The CDR3 is 15 amino acids. J lost 4 bases, V lost 5 bases, and 6 bases had no gene match. The CDR3 spells CASSSRLAEYNEQFF. DNA of the CDR3: TGTGCCAGCAGTAGCCGACTAGCGGAATACAATGAGCAGTTCTTC. Filled out from reference TRBV2 and TRBJ2-1, the complete variable domain reads EPEVTQTPSHQVTQMGQEVILRCVPISNHLYFYWYRQILGQKVEFLVSFYNNEISEKSEIFDDQFSVERPDGSNFTLKIRSTKLEDSAMYFCASSSRLAEYNEQFFGPGTRLTVL.

The sample holds one count of this clone. The chain combines TRBV5-1 with TRBJ1-2, with D hard to call. The CDR3 runs 13 residues. Germline assignment: CDR1 SGHRS and CDR2 YFSETQ. V dropped 5 bases and J dropped 4 bases, with 12 bases sitting between them. This CDR3 reads CASSYGESYGYTF. The CDR3 DNA follows: TGCGCCAGCAGTTACGGGGAGAGCTATGGCTACACCTTC.

V is TRBV10-3 and J is TRBJ2-1; 9 positions match TRBD2. CDR1 ENHRY and CDR2 SYGVKD come from the germline V gene. After removal of 9 bases from V and 3 bases from J, the junction contained 6 bases not matched to a gene. The CDR3 has 14 residues. Here the CDR3 reads CAIGAGGSYNEQFF. CDR3 coding DNA: TGTGCCATAGGCGCGGGAGGGAGCTACAATGAGCAGTTCTTC.

This chain joins TRBV9 and TRBJ2-1; TRBD2 aligns across 7 bases. The V gene end was trimmed by 4 bases and the J gene end by 6 bases; junction bases not matched to a gene: 4. This CDR3 region has 13 residues. Germline lookup yields CDR1 SGDLS and CDR2 YYNGEE. DNA for the CDR3: TGTGCCAGCAGCCGTCGCGGGAGCAATGAGCAGTTCTTC. It specifies CASSRRGSNEQFF.

The chain links TRBV11-2 to TRBJ2-1; D might be TRBD2 (6 bases). Germline CDR1 and CDR2: SGHAT and FQNNGV. The CDR3 contains 14 residues. V lost 5 bases and J 3 bases, leaving 11 bases between the germline ends. CDR3 bases: TGTGCCAGCAGCCGGGGACTCGTCTACAATGAGCAGTTCTTC. Protein: CASSRGLVYNEQFF.

The chain carries TRBV29-1 and TRBJ2-7; 13 bases map to TRBD2. Trimming removed 4 bases from V and 1 base from J; junction bases left unmatched: 7. The CDR3 consists of 16 residues. Germline CDR1 is SQVTM and CDR2 is ANQGSEA. Written as DNA, the CDR3 is TGCAGCGTTGTGTGGTGGGGACTAGCGGGATCCTACGAGCAGTACTTC. This translates into CSVVWWGLAGSYEQYF.

V gene TRBV18 combines with J gene TRBJ2-7; the match to TRBD1 covers 7 bases. The CDR3 has 14 residues. Trimming at V came to 0 bases and at J to 2 bases, leaving 1 base not matched to a gene. The germline V gene has CDR1 KGHSH and CDR2 LQKENI. CDR3 residues: CASSPPRGPYEQYF. CDR3 DNA: TGTGCCAGCTCACCACCGAGGGGGCCCTACGAGCAGTACTTC. Variable domain in full (rest from reference TRBV18 and TRBJ2-7): NAGVMQNPRHLVRRRGQEARLRCSPMKGHSHVYWYRQLPEEGLKFMVYLQKENIIDESGMPKERFSAEFPKEGPSILRIQQVVRGDSAAYFCASSPPRGPYEQYFGPGTRLTVT.